A single sample gave rise to the 7 T cell receptor beta chains below, sequenced in a study of blood T cell repertoires in COVID-19. The assay was immunoSEQ multiplex PCR, and TCRdb's table has in-frame clones only and misses some. The data show hundreds of thousands of clones, with around 90% seen just once and more than 0.7% held by the top ten. The sequencing input was peripheral blood. The source of these receptors is a young man with COVID-19, enrolled during active disease.

The chain employs TRBV4-1 and TRBJ1-2; the match to TRBD1 covers 9 bases. Germline V CDR1 and CDR2: MGHRA, YSYEKL. The CDR3 extends over 15 amino acids. V lost 3 bases and J lost 2; bases outside the gene matches: 4. DNA of the CDR3: TGCGCCAGCAGCCAGAACGGACAGGGGAACTATGGCTACACCTTC. Translated: CASSQNGQGNYGYTF.

This clone is a singleton in its sample. The CDR3 coding sequence is TGTGCCAGCAGCCCTCGTCGAGGACTAGCGACAAGGGAGCTGTTTTTT. Amino acid sequence: CASSPRRGLATRELFF. The chain carries TRBV3-1 (or the pseudogene TRBV3-2) and TRBJ2-2; 9 nucleotides match TRBD2. The CDR3 length is 16 residues. Germline V gives CDR1 LGHDT, CDR2 YNNKEL (reference sequence). V dropped 4 bases and J dropped 9; count of bases not matched to a gene: 12.

The chain recombines TRBV2 with TRBJ2-7; 7 bases fit TRBD2. Trimming at V came to 4 bases and at J to 3 bases, leaving 3 bases not matched to a gene. CDR1 is SNHLY, CDR2 FYNNEI, per germline. The CDR3 covers 13 residues. The CDR3 here is CASSVAGFYEQYF. The CDR3 coding sequence is TGTGCCAGCAGTGTAGCGGGCTTCTACGAGCAGTACTTC. Supplemented by reference TRBV2 and TRBJ2-7, the full variable domain reads EPEVTQTPSHQVTQMGQEVILRCVPISNHLYFYWYRQILGQKVEFLVSFYNNEISEKSEIFDDQFSVERPDGSNFTLKIRSTKLEDSAMYFCASSVAGFYEQYFGPGTRLTVT.

The V and J genes are TRBV5-1 and TRBJ2-7; 7 bases map to TRBD1. From germline, CDR1 is SGHRS and CDR2 YFSETQ. The CDR3 runs to 14 residues. The ends lost 7 bases at V and 0 bases at J; junction bases unmatched: 7. DNA of the CDR3: TGCGCCAGCTCGGGACAGACGACCTCCTACGAGCAGTACTTC. The encoded protein is CASSGQTTSYEQYF. The entire variable domain, with the rest obtained from reference TRBV5-1 and TRBJ2-7, is as follows: KAGVTQTPRYLIKTRGQQVTLSCSPISGHRSVSWYQQTPGQGLQFLFEYFSETQRNKGNFPGRFSGRQFSNSRSEMNVSTLELGDSALYLCASSGQTTSYEQYFGPGTRLTVT.

The chain joins TRBV6-5 to TRBJ1-4; D is perhaps TRBD1 (5 bases). The CDR3 covers 14 residues. In germline, CDR1 is MNHEY, CDR2 SVGAGI. The germline V and J ends were trimmed by 2 bases and 10 bases, with 14 bases remaining between them. In DNA form, the CDR3 reads TGTGCCAGCAGTTACGGCCAGGGCCGCGGAAAACTGTTTTTT. Amino acids: CASSYGQGRGKLFF.

V is TRBV19 and J is TRBJ1-1; D not certain. The CDR3 consists of 15 residues. Trimming took 3 bases from V and 5 from J, leaving 16 bases between them. The germline V gene encodes CDR1 LNHDA and CDR2 SQIVND (reference sequence). For the CDR3, the DNA is TGTGCCAGTAGTATTTCATTTGCCCCCGGGACTGAAGCTTTCTTT. Protein sequence: CASSISFAPGTEAFF.

This chain links TRBV9 with TRBJ2-2; unclear D gene. There are 15 residues in the CDR3. Germline CDR1 is SGDLS and CDR2 is YYNGEE. V lost 1 base, J lost 0 bases, and 7 bases lay in between. The CDR3 coding sequence is TGTGCCAGCAGCGTAACCTTAGCGAACACCGGGGAGCTGTTTTTT. It codes for CASSVTLANTGELFF.